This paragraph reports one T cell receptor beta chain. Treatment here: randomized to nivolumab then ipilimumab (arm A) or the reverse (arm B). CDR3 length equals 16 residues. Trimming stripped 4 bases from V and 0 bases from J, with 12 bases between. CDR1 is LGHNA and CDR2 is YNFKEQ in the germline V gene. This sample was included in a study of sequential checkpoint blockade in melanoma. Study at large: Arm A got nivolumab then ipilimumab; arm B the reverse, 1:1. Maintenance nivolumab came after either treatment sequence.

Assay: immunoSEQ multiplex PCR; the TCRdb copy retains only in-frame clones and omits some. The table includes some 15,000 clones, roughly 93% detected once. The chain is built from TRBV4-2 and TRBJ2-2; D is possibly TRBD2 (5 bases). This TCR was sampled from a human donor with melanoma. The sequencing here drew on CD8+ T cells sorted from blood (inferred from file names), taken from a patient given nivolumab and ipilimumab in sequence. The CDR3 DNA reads TGTGCCAGCAGCCCCTATGGACTTTCGAACACCGGGGAGCTGTTTTTT. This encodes CASSPYGLSNTGELFF.